These 15 T cell receptor beta chains were sequenced from one sample in a study of T-cell memory formation after mild COVID-19. Via MiXCR, TCRdb re-called the 5' RACE reads, giving one row per CDR3 protein. Of approximately 12,000 distinct CDR3 sequences in the sample, about a sixth were seen once. Sequenced material: PBMCs or a T cell subset sorted from them (not recorded which). These receptors were collected from a young man who had mild COVID-19 (a few samples of this study predate the infection). Cell type and time point are not known.

The sample holds a few counts of this clonotype. The rearrangement joins TRBV7-9 to TRBJ1-2; 9 nucleotides line up with TRBD1. CDR1 and CDR2 (germline): SEHNR, FQNEAQ (reference sequence). The ends lost 3 bases at V and 7 bases at J; junction bases unmatched: 9. The CDR3 is 15 residues long. The CDR3 region has the DNA TGTGCCAGCAGCTTCCGCCCCGGGACAGGGACTGGCTACACCTTC. This translates into CASSFRPGTGTGYTF.

The table lists this clonotype with many counts. The chain has TRBV7-8 and TRBJ2-3; D is possibly TRBD2 (6 bases). The CDR3 extends over 16 amino acids. Trimming cost V 5 bases and J 0 bases, with 15 bases left between them. The germline gives CDR1 SGHVS, CDR2 FQNEAQ. The CDR3 protein is CASSLRRGPSTDTQYF. The CDR3 DNA reads as TGTGCCAGCAGCCTAAGGCGGGGACCTAGCACAGATACGCAGTATTTT.

This clonotype was counted ten times or more. The chain employs TRBV20-1 and TRBJ1-2; possibly TRBD1 for D (5 bases). This CDR3 has 14 amino acids. V lost 1 base and J 7 bases, leaving 16 bases between the germline ends. Germline V CDR1 and CDR2: DFQATT, SNEGSKA (reference sequence). The CDR3 coding sequence is TGCAGTGCTAGAGGGGGCAGAGACCCCCTTGGCTACACCTTC. It is translated as CSARGGRDPLGYTF.

This clonotype has ten or more counts. The J gene is TRBJ2-7, the V gene TRBV2; 7 nucleotides line up with TRBD2. Germline V gene lookup returns CDR1 SNHLY and CDR2 FYNNEI. CDR3 length equals 14 residues. J was trimmed by 5 bases and V by 5 bases; bases with no gene match: 9. CDR3 sequence reads: CASSYPTSFHEQYV. The CDR3, as DNA: TGTGCCAGCAGTTATCCGACTAGCTTCCACGAGCAGTACGTC.

This clonotype was seen repeatedly, ten times or more. This chain joins TRBV21-1 and TRBJ2-7; the table's D gene call, TRBD2, was not cross checked with the DNA. TRBV21-1 is flagged as a pseudogene. The CDR3 extends over 15 amino acids. CDR3 coding DNA: TGTGCCAGCAGCAAAGAGGAAGCAGGGAGCTACGAGCAGTACGTC. Its translation: CASSKEEAGSYEQYV.

This clonotype was found many times. The chain is built from TRBV6-5 and TRBJ1-5, with 7 bases identical to TRBD1. V gave up 6 bases and J gave up 9 bases; unmatched junction bases: 8. Germline-derived CDR1 and CDR2 are MNHEY and SVGAGI. This CDR3 region has 13 residues. The chain's CDR3 is CASSKDRVGPQHF. As DNA, the CDR3 is TGTGCCAGCAGCAAAGACAGGGTCGGGCCCCAGCATTTT.

This clonotype was counted ten times or more. The rearrangement uses TRBV6-5 and TRBJ1-1; no reliable D call. This CDR3 region has 14 residues. Germline V gene sequence: CDR1 MNHEY, CDR2 SVGAGI. Trimming pared 1 base from V and 2 bases from J, leaving 8 bases between. The CDR3 reads CASSYYEGNTEAFF. CDR3 DNA sequence: TGTGCCAGCAGTTACTATGAGGGAAACACTGAAGCTTTCTTT.

This clonotype was seen repeatedly, ten times or more. Here the CDR3 DNA reads TGTGCCAGCAGTTACGGGGGGCGGTACGAGCAGTACTTC. As protein: CASSYGGRYEQYF. The chain has TRBV6-5 and TRBJ2-7; D is possibly TRBD1 or TRBD2 (6 bases each). The germline CDR1 and CDR2 sequences are MNHEY and SVGAGI. V shed 2 bases and J shed 4 bases, with 9 bases lying between them. The CDR3 spans 13 residues.

This clonotype was picked up many times. This rearrangement joins TRBV6-2 or TRBV6-3 to TRBJ1-2; maybe TRBD1 (6 bases). The germline V and J ends were trimmed by 8 bases and 0 bases, with 19 bases remaining between them. This CDR3 is built from 16 residues. Germline V gives CDR1 MNHEY, CDR2 SVGEGT. The CDR3 sequence: CASLKDRDLANYGYTF. CDR3 coding DNA: TGTGCCAGCCTTAAGGACAGAGACCTAGCTAACTATGGCTACACCTTC.

The J gene is TRBJ2-7, the V gene TRBV29-1; D is perhaps TRBD1 (6 bases). V was trimmed by 4 bases and J by 0 bases, leaving 13 bases between them. Germline V gene data show CDR1 as SQVTM and CDR2 as ANQGSEA. CDR3 length: 14 residues. In DNA form, the CDR3 reads TGCAGCGTTGCAGCAGGGGTCATCTCCTACGAGCAGTACTTC. Amino acids: CSVAAGVISYEQYF.

This clonotype was seen a handful of times. This chain uses TRBV7-6 with TRBJ2-7; D is undetermined. V dropped 0 bases and J dropped 3 bases, with 6 bases sitting between them. CDR1 and CDR2 from the germline V gene are SGHVS and FNYEAQ. CDR3 length: 13 residues. The CDR3 DNA follows: TGTGCCAGCAGCTTAGCGGACGGCTACGAGCAGTACGTC. Amino acid sequence: CASSLADGYEQYV.

This clonotype turned up a few times. The genes are TRBV12-3 or TRBV12-4 and TRBJ1-2; D is possibly TRBD1 (6 bases). V was trimmed by 3 bases and J by 3 bases, leaving 14 bases between them. The CDR3 loop spans 15 amino acids. CDR3 in DNA: TGTGCCAGCAGTTTCGCAGGGGATCGGTACTATGGCTACACCTTC. Translated, it gives CASSFAGDRYYGYTF.

This clonotype was seen ten or more times. The gene calls are TRBV5-6 and TRBJ2-7; possible D gene TRBD2, 5 bases. Germline CDR1 is SGHDT and CDR2 is YYEEEE. This CDR3 has 12 amino acids. V lost 7 bases and J lost 2, with 10 bases in between. The CDR3 DNA sequence: TGTGCCAGCTCCCTCGGGGCCTACGAGCAGTACTTC. Translation: CASSLGAYEQYF.

This clonotype has a count of ten or more. The genes are TRBV7-3 and TRBJ1-2; possibly TRBD1 for D (5 bases). Germline loops: CDR1 SGHTA, CDR2 FQGTGA. V lost 3 bases and J 2 bases, leaving 7 bases between the germline ends. The CDR3 length is 13 residues. CDR3 loop: CASSFPGNYGYTF. CDR3 sequence (DNA): TGTGCCAGCAGCTTCCCAGGGAACTATGGCTACACCTTC.

This clonotype has ten or more counts. This rearrangement joins TRBV28 to TRBJ2-7; 8 bases fit TRBD1. The CDR3 covers 16 residues. V lost 3 bases and J lost 4; bases outside the gene matches: 11. Germline loops: CDR1 MDHEN, CDR2 SYDVKM. The CDR3 protein is CASSFGSRTGHYEQYV. CDR3 coding DNA: TGTGCCAGCAGTTTCGGTAGTCGGACAGGGCATTACGAGCAGTACGTC.